These 32 T cell receptor beta chains were sequenced from one sample in a study of patients and donors after allogeneic stem cell transplantation. One entry per CDR3 protein, called by TCRdb with MiXCR from the RT-PCR reads. This table holds approximately 170,000 distinct CDR3 sequences, 30% found once. Sequences were obtained from blood, either unsorted or a sorted T cell fraction (not recorded which). The receptors come from a human donor who was either an allogeneic HSCT recipient or a stem cell or donor lymphocyte infusion donor (not recorded which). It is not recorded whose cells these are; they may come from a transplant donor.

This clonotype has just a few counts. V usage is TRBV5-1 and J usage is TRBJ2-7; D ambiguous. Trimming pared 1 base from V and 0 bases from J, leaving 5 bases between. The CDR3 loop spans 13 amino acids. Germline CDR1 reads SGHRS; CDR2 reads YFSETQ. CDR3 nucleotides: TGCGCCAGCAGCTTGATGGGCTCCTACGAGCAGTACTTC. This gives the protein CASSLMGSYEQYF.

The chain has TRBV6-5 and TRBJ2-2, with D unclear. The CDR3 is 12 residues long. V was shortened by 5 bases and J by 7 bases, with 8 bases between the two germline ends. Germline CDR1 is MNHEY and CDR2 is SVGAGI. Written as DNA, the CDR3 is TGTGCCAGCAGTCCCTGGGACGGGGAGCTGTTTTTT. Encoded protein: CASSPWDGELFF.

There are a few counts of this clonotype. The chain joins TRBV7-2 to TRBJ1-2, with 8 bases identical to TRBD1. Germline V gene lookup returns CDR1 SGHTA and CDR2 FQGNSA. Germline trimming cut 5 bases from V and 3 bases from J; bases unmatched to any gene: 11. The CDR3 has 16 residues. The CDR3 reads CASSLRTGPGDYGYTF. In DNA, the CDR3 is TGTGCCAGCAGCCTGAGGACAGGGCCCGGCGACTATGGCTACACCTTC.

This chain connects TRBV9 to TRBJ1-3; D call uncertain. CDR1 SGDLS and CDR2 YYNGEE come from the germline V gene. The CDR3 runs to 15 residues. The germline V and J ends were trimmed by 0 bases and 4 bases, with 11 bases remaining between them. CDR3 in DNA: TGTGCCAGCAGCGTAGGATTGGGCTCAGGAAACACCATATATTTT. It specifies CASSVGLGSGNTIYF.

Ten or more counts support this clonotype. The CDR3 loop is CASTGTDYGYTF. Here the CDR3 DNA reads TGCGCCAGCACGGGGACGGACTATGGCTACACCTTC. The V call is TRBV5-1, the J call TRBJ1-2, with D possibly TRBD1 on 5 matching bases. The CDR3 spans 12 residues. Trimming left V 6 bases short and J 3 bases short, with 9 bases between. Germline-derived CDR1 and CDR2 are SGHRS and YFSETQ. The full variable domain, completed using reference TRBV5-1 and TRBJ1-2, is KAGVTQTPRYLIKTRGQQVTLSCSPISGHRSVSWYQQTPGQGLQFLFEYFSETQRNKGNFPGRFSGRQFSNSRSEMNVSTLELGDSALYLCASTGTDYGYTFGSGTRLTVV.

The genes are TRBV4-1 and TRBJ2-7, with D unclear. With 1 base removed from V and 2 bases from J, the gap between germline ends came to 12 bases. Germline V gene sequence: CDR1 MGHRA, CDR2 YSYEKL. This CDR3 contains 15 residues. This CDR3 is CASSQVGQLTYEQYF. The CDR3 bases are TGCGCCAGCAGCCAAGTAGGGCAGCTAACCTACGAGCAGTACTTC.

This clonotype was picked up a small number of times. The rearrangement uses TRBV4-3 and TRBJ2-3; D may correspond to TRBD1 or TRBD2 (7 bases each). The CDR3 covers 16 residues. Deletions cut 1 base from V and 4 bases from J, with 15 bases between. Germline V gene data show CDR1 as LGHNA and CDR2 as YSLEER. The CDR3 DNA follows: TGCGCCAGCAGCCAAGGCCGACAGGGAGGGCCAGATACGCAGTATTTT. Translating it yields CASSQGRQGGPDTQYF.

CDR3 DNA sequence: TGTGCCAGCAGCTTGGGAGGGATAGGTGGCGAGACCCAGTACTTC. Translated: CASSLGGIGGETQYF. This chain links TRBV5-4 with TRBJ2-5; a weak D match, TRBD2 (5 bases). The CDR3 has 15 amino acids. Trimming cost V 0 bases and J 5 bases, with 14 bases left between them. The germline CDR1 and CDR2 sequences are SGHNT and YYREEE (reference sequence).

V usage is TRBV29-1 and J usage is TRBJ1-2; the match to TRBD1 covers 8 bases. Unmatched junction bases numbered 4, after V lost 5 bases and J lost 8 bases. The CDR3 has 11 residues. Germline V gene sequence: CDR1 SQVTM, CDR2 ANQGSEA. CDR3 residues: CSVQGAEGYTF. The CDR3 DNA follows: TGCAGCGTTCAGGGGGCCGAGGGCTACACCTTC.

The V gene is TRBV6-1, the J gene TRBJ2-1; 14 nucleotides align to TRBD2. In germline, CDR1 is MNHNS, CDR2 SASEGT. The CDR3 sequence is 15 residues long. The junction had 1 base not matched to a gene; V was cut back by 1 base and J by 8 bases. CDR3 bases: TGTGCCAGCAGTGAAGTGACTAGCGGGAGGGATGAGCAGTTCTTC. Protein sequence: CASSEVTSGRDEQFF.

The rearrangement uses TRBV27 and TRBJ2-1; 11 bases are shared with TRBD2. The CDR3 is 14 amino acids. Germline CDR1 reads MNHEY; CDR2 reads SMNVEV (reference sequence). The ends lost 5 bases at V and 10 bases at J; junction bases unmatched: 7. The DNA for the CDR3 is TGTGCCAGCAGTAGGCTAGCGGGAGGAGGGGAGCAGTTCTTC. It yields the protein CASSRLAGGGEQFF.

This clonotype has more than one count but fewer than ten. This sequence joins TRBV20-1 and TRBJ2-7; 7 bases agree with TRBD1. The ends lost 4 bases at V and 2 bases at J; junction bases unmatched: 2. Germline values: CDR1 DFQATT, CDR2 SNEGSKA (reference sequence). The CDR3 sequence is 12 residues long. As DNA, the CDR3 is TGCAGTGCTAACAGGGGAACCTACGAGCAGTACTTC. Translation: CSANRGTYEQYF.

This clonotype was observed a few times. V is TRBV20-1 and J is TRBJ2-1; weak D call: TRBD2 (7 bases). CDR3 length: 14 amino acids. Germline V gene lookup returns CDR1 DFQATT and CDR2 SNEGSKA (reference sequence). With 6 bases removed from V and 2 bases from J, the gap between germline ends came to 14 bases. CDR3 protein: CSALRGAAYNEQFF. CDR3 DNA: TGCAGTGCCCTTCGGGGGGCGGCCTACAATGAGCAGTTCTTC.

This clonotype was seen many times. The chain combines TRBV29-1 with TRBJ1-1, with D unresolved. This CDR3 contains 11 residues. Germline lookup yields CDR1 SQVTM and CDR2 ANQGSEA. V lost 5 bases to trimming and J lost 10 bases, with 14 bases between them. The CDR3: CSVNLFGRAFF. The DNA for the CDR3 is TGCAGCGTTAACCTCTTCGGGAGAGCTTTCTTT.

CDR3: CSARRGITGELFF. DNA of the CDR3: TGCAGTGCTAGAAGAGGGATCACCGGGGAGCTGTTTTTT. The chain is built from TRBV20-1 and TRBJ2-2; tentative D call: TRBD2 (5 bases). From germline, CDR1 is DFQATT and CDR2 SNEGSKA (reference sequence). Deletions cut 2 bases from V and 4 bases from J, with 8 bases between. This CDR3 comprises 13 residues.

The V and J genes are TRBV25-1 and TRBJ1-5; D perhaps matches TRBD1 (5 bases). Trimming removed 5 bases at V and 5 bases at J, with 7 bases between. Germline CDR1 is MGHDK and CDR2 is SYGVNS. CDR3 size: 12 residues. CDR3 protein: CASSPTDQPQHF. The CDR3 DNA follows: TGTGCCAGCAGTCCGACAGATCAGCCCCAGCATTTT. Full variable domain (missing parts from reference TRBV25-1 and TRBJ1-5): EADIYQTPRYLVIGTGKKITLECSQTMGHDKMYWYQQDPGMELHLIHYSYGVNSTEKGDLSSESTVSRIRTEHFPLTLESARPSHTSQYLCASSPTDQPQHFGDGTRLSIL.

This clonotype turned up a few times. The chain carries TRBV27 and TRBJ1-6; D is perhaps TRBD1 (5 bases). Germline CDR1 and CDR2: MNHEY and SMNVEV (reference sequence). The CDR3 runs to 17 residues. V lost 6 bases and J lost 0, with 15 bases in between. This CDR3 reads CASRLGVQSSYNSPLHF. The CDR3 region has the DNA TGTGCCAGCAGGCTAGGGGTCCAGAGCTCCTATAATTCACCCCTCCACTTT.

The chain recombines TRBV12-3 or TRBV12-4 with TRBJ1-1, with D perhaps matching TRBD1 (5 bases). The V end was cut by 4 bases, the J end by 1 base, with 16 bases between. This CDR3 is built from 16 residues. The CDR3 reads CASSSGQGRANTEAFF. The DNA of the CDR3 is TGTGCCAGCAGTTCTGGGCAGGGAAGGGCGAACACTGAAGCTTTCTTT.

The table lists this clonotype with a few counts. The chain links TRBV6-5 to TRBJ1-1, with D hard to call. Germline loops: CDR1 MNHEY, CDR2 SVGAGI. The length of the CDR3 is 13 residues. With 6 bases removed from V and 5 bases from J, the gap between germline ends came to 13 bases. DNA for the CDR3: TGTGCCAGCAGACTATTTGGGGAGACTGAAGCTTTCTTT. This translates into CASRLFGETEAFF.

This chain connects TRBV7-9 to TRBJ1-1, with D perhaps matching TRBD1 (5 bases). Trimming took 4 bases from V and 5 from J, leaving 11 bases between them. Germline V gives CDR1 SEHNR, CDR2 FQNEAQ (reference sequence). This CDR3 is 13 amino acids long. The CDR3 protein is CASSWDVETEAFF. CDR3 DNA sequence: TGTGCCAGCAGCTGGGACGTCGAAACTGAAGCTTTCTTT.

The chain couples TRBV7-2 to TRBJ1-1; 7 nucleotides match TRBD1. Trimming took 1 base from V and 3 from J; bases not matched to a gene: 5. The CDR3 has 15 amino acids. Germline CDR1 and CDR2: SGHTA and FQGNSA. This chain's CDR3 is CASSLEGAKDTEAFF. CDR3 DNA: TGTGCCAGCAGCTTAGAGGGGGCAAAGGACACTGAAGCTTTCTTT.

Only a few counts were recorded for this clonotype. J is TRBJ2-1 and V is TRBV9; 13 bases are shared with TRBD2. The CDR3 spans 17 residues. The V gene's germline CDR1 is SGDLS and CDR2 YYNGEE. Losses at the gene ends were 4 bases for V and 0 bases for J; bases not matched to a gene: 4. The CDR3 coding sequence is TGTGCCAGCAGCCCTCGGACTAGCGGGAGCTCCTACAATGAGCAGTTCTTC. Translating gives CASSPRTSGSSYNEQFF.

The rearrangement links TRBV29-1 to TRBJ2-1; weak D call: TRBD1 (6 bases). With 6 bases removed from V and 10 bases from J, the gap between germline ends came to 16 bases. The germline V gene has CDR1 SQVTM and CDR2 ANQGSEA. CDR3 length: 12 amino acids. The CDR3: CSVRAGETEQFF. The CDR3 DNA reads TGCAGCGTGCGGGCAGGGGAGACGGAGCAGTTCTTC.

The V and J genes are TRBV4-3 and TRBJ1-2; 9 bases match TRBD1. CDR3 size: 16 residues. CDR1 is LGHNA, CDR2 YSLEER, per germline. Losses at the gene ends were 0 bases for V and 8 bases for J; bases not matched to a gene: 10. CDR3 nucleotide sequence: TGCGCCAGCAGCCAAGATCATACAGGGGGCGCGGGGGGCTACACCTTC. It encodes CASSQDHTGGAGGYTF.

This clonotype appeared a few times. V is TRBV7-2 and J is TRBJ2-3; no reliable D call. V was cut by 1 base and J by 0 bases, with 5 bases left in between. Germline V lookup: CDR1 SGHTA, CDR2 FQGNSA. CDR3 length: 14 residues. CDR3 loop: CASSLDRSTDTQYF. The CDR3 region has the DNA TGTGCCAGCAGCTTAGATCGTAGCACAGATACGCAGTATTTT.

The chain joins TRBV11-1 to TRBJ2-1, with 15 bases matching TRBD2. This CDR3 is built from 16 residues. Germline V CDR1 and CDR2: SGHAT, FQDESV (reference sequence). V lost 5 bases and J lost 10; bases outside the gene matches: 9. The CDR3 nucleotides read TGTGCCAGCAGCCCGTGGACTAGCGGGAGGGGGGTGGAGCAGTTCTTC. It specifies CASSPWTSGRGVEQFF.

This clonotype showed up just a few times. The junction does not match germline at one end; this may be a read error. CDR3 DNA sequence: TGCGCCAGCGGCTTTACGGGGGCGGAGACCCAGTACTTC. Translating gives CASGFTGAETQYF. The V gene is TRBV5-1, the J gene TRBJ2-5, with D possibly called TRBD1 or TRBD2 (6 bases each). Germline CDR1 reads SGHRS; CDR2 reads YFSETQ. The CDR3 totals 13 residues. The complete variable domain, with remaining parts taken from reference TRBV5-1 and TRBJ2-5, reads KAGVTQTPRYLIKTRGQQVTLSCSPISGHRSVSWYQQTPGQGLQFLFEYFSETQRNKGNFPGRFSGRQFSNSRSEMNVSTLELGDSALYLCASGFTGAETQYFGPGTRLLVL.

The chain's CDR3 is CASSIEWANQPQHF. The CDR3 region has the DNA TGTGCCAGTAGTATAGAGTGGGCCAATCAGCCCCAGCATTTT. The gene calls are TRBV19 and TRBJ1-5; D uncertain. This CDR3 contains 14 residues. The germline V gene has CDR1 LNHDA and CDR2 SQIVND (reference sequence). The ends were cut back, 0 bases at V and 3 bases at J, with 6 bases in the middle.

This clonotype was seen more than once but under ten times. This sequence joins TRBV25-1 and TRBJ1-1; 9 nucleotides line up with TRBD1. In germline, CDR1 is MGHDK, CDR2 SYGVNS. CDR3 length: 15 residues. After removal of 4 bases from V and 4 bases from J, the junction contained 7 bases not matched to a gene. CDR3 nucleotides: TGTGCCAGCAGTGCGTACACAGGGGGCCGCACTGAAGCTTTCTTT. It specifies CASSAYTGGRTEAFF. The variable domain in full, completed from reference TRBV25-1 and TRBJ1-1, reads EADIYQTPRYLVIGTGKKITLECSQTMGHDKMYWYQQDPGMELHLIHYSYGVNSTEKGDLSSESTVSRIRTEHFPLTLESARPSHTSQYLCASSAYTGGRTEAFFGQGTRLTVV.

V is TRBV4-2 and J is TRBJ1-1, with D maybe TRBD1 (5 bases). CDR3 length: 14 amino acids. The V gene's germline CDR1 is LGHNA and CDR2 YNFKEQ. V gave up 6 bases and J gave up 1 base, with 12 bases separating them. The CDR3 loop reads CASSHRDGNTEAFF. The CDR3 coding sequence is TGTGCCAGCAGTCACCGGGACGGGAACACTGAAGCTTTCTTT.

This clonotype has just a few counts. The rearrangement links TRBV6-5 to TRBJ1-3; possibly TRBD1 for D (5 bases). V lost 0 bases and J 8 bases, leaving 11 bases between the germline ends. The germline gives CDR1 MNHEY, CDR2 SVGAGI. CDR3 length: 14 residues. The CDR3 reads CASSYSRWGYTIYF. As DNA, the CDR3 is TGTGCCAGCAGTTACTCGAGGTGGGGCTACACCATATATTTT.

The chain has TRBV20-1 and TRBJ2-3; D is perhaps TRBD2 (5 bases). Trimming shortened V by 6 bases and J by 0 bases, and 16 bases separated the two germline ends. Germline CDR1 reads DFQATT; CDR2 reads SNEGSKA (reference sequence). There are 15 residues in the CDR3. The CDR3 here is CSAHYYRGSTDTQYF. The CDR3 nucleotides read TGCAGTGCCCACTATTACCGGGGAAGCACAGATACGCAGTATTTT.